Presented here are 2 T cell receptor beta chains from one specimen sequenced in a study of T cells after yellow fever vaccination. TCRdb ran MiXCR on the 5' RACE reads and lists one entry per CDR3 protein. The data show 300,000 or so distinct CDR3 sequences, roughly 8% seen once. This sample comprised PBMCs, obtained approximately 40 days after the first yellow fever vaccination. The receptors shown here come from a young man who received the YFV17D yellow fever vaccine.

This clonotype came up a few times. The chain employs TRBV20-1 and TRBJ1-1, with D perhaps matching TRBD1 (5 bases). The CDR3 runs 15 residues. Germline values: CDR1 DFQATT, CDR2 SNEGSKA (reference sequence). Trimming took 0 bases from V and 5 from J, leaving 16 bases between them. CDR3 protein: CSARETQSGGTEAFF. The CDR3 coding sequence is TGCAGTGCTAGAGAGACCCAATCCGGGGGTACTGAAGCTTTCTTT.

This clonotype was observed a handful of times. The genes are TRBV19 and TRBJ1-5; D gene ambiguous. Germline values: CDR1 LNHDA, CDR2 SQIVND (reference sequence). The ends were cut back, 7 bases at V and 2 bases at J, with 12 bases in the middle. This CDR3 comprises 14 residues. The CDR3, as DNA: TGTGCCAGTACCCCCTCGGCGGGCAATCAGCCCCAGCATTTT. It yields the protein CASTPSAGNQPQHF.